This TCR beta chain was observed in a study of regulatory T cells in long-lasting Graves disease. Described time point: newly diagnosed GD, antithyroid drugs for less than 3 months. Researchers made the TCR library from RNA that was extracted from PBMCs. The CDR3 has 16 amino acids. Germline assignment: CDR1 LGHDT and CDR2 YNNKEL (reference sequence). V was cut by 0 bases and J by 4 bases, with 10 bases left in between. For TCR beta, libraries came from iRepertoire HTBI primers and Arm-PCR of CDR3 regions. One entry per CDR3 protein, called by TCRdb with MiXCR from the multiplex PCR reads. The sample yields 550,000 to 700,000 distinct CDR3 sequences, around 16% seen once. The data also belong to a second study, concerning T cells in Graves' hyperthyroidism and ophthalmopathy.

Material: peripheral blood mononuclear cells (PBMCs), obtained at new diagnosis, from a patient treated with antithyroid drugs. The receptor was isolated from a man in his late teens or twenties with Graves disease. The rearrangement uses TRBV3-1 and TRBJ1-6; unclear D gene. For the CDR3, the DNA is TGTGCCAGCAGCCAAGACAGAACAGAGTATAATTCACCCCTCCACTTT. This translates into CASSQDRTEYNSPLHF.